These T cell receptor beta chains were read from a single sample in a study of post-analysis software for immune sequencing data. TCRdb recomputed calls from the PCR reads with MiXCR, one row per CDR3 protein. The data hold hundreds of thousands of distinct CDR3 sequences, with just under 30% observed a single time. The source material was blood. These receptors came from a girl aged 10 to 17 with multiple sclerosis. Both conserved end residues are part of each CDR3. The D gene is left open where the match is weak. Only some rows state a clone size, as once, few, many or a class for expanded clones.

D,J,size,V,DNA,CDR3
TRBD2,TRBJ2-7,-,TRBV29-1,TGCAGCGTCCGGCAAGGGTTGGCGGGAGCTCTTCGCTACGAGCAGTACTTC,CSVRQGLAGALRYEQYF
TRBD2,TRBJ2-2,-,TRBV20-1,TGCAGTGCTAGAGATATCGACGTACGACTAGCGGGAGGGTATACCGGGGAGCTGTTTTTT,CSARDIDVRLAGGYTGELFF
TRBD1,TRBJ1-4,-,TRBV7-2,TGTGCCAGCAGCACGTCGACGACAGGGGGCGGAACTAATGAAAAACTGTTTTTT,CASSTSTTGGGTNEKLFF
-,TRBJ2-4,-,TRBV4-3,TGCGCCAGCAGCCAAGAGCCAAGCCGAAAAAACATTCAGTACTTC,CASSQEPSRKNIQYF
TRBD1,TRBJ1-1,few,TRBV5-6,TGTGCCAGCAGCCAAACGGGACAGACCGTAGGGACTGAAGCTTTCTTT,CASSQTGQTVGTEAFF
TRBD1,TRBJ2-1,-,TRBV27,TGTGCCAGCAGTTTATTTTTGAGGGACAGGGTAAACAATGAGCAGTTCTTC,CASSLFLRDRVNNEQFF
TRBD2,TRBJ2-1,-,TRBV3-1,TGTGCCAGCAGCCGGACGTCAATCCGGGAGGGTGAGCAGTTCTTC,CASSRTSIREGEQFF
TRBD2,TRBJ2-4,few,TRBV20-1,TGCAGTGCCCCTCGGAGCGGGAGAATGGACATTCAGTACTTC,CSAPRSGRMDIQYF
-,TRBJ1-2,few,TRBV4-3,TGCGCCAGCAGCCGCGGGGCGGATGGCTACACCTTC,CASSRGADGYTF
-,TRBJ1-2,few,TRBV29-1,TGCAGCGTTGACAGGGATAATGGCTACACCTTC,CSVDRDNGYTF
-,TRBJ2-3,once,TRBV9,TGTGCCTGCACCTTGGACATCACAGATACGCAGTATTTT,CACTLDITDTQYF
TRBD2,TRBJ2-5,many,TRBV6-1,TGTGCCAGCAGTACCACTAGCGGGGGGCAAGAGACCCAGTACTTC,CASSTTSGGQETQYF
TRBD1,TRBJ1-2,-,TRBV4-1,TGCGCCAGCAGCTTTCAGACAGGGATCGGAGGCTACACCTTC,CASSFQTGIGGYTF
TRBD2,TRBJ2-5,many,TRBV29-1,TGCAGCGCCGTCACCCTGACTAGCGGGAGGCCCGGGAGCCAGTACTTC,CSAVTLTSGRPGSQYF